A single sample gave rise to the 2 T cell receptor beta chains below, sequenced in a study of blood T cell repertoires in COVID-19. Clones were read by immunoSEQ multiplex PCR, and TCRdb kept only the in-frame ones, dropping some. The table shows around 78,000 clones, with 77% occurring only once. Sequencing used peripheral blood. The source of these receptors is a human donor in a cohort sampled during active COVID-19.

The chain has TRBV7-6 and TRBJ2-1, with 10 bases fitting TRBD2. The ends lost 0 bases at V and 8 bases at J; junction bases unmatched: 4. CDR1 and CDR2 (germline): SGHVS, FNYEAQ. This CDR3 is 15 amino acids long. This CDR3 reads CASSLASGGVYEQFF. The CDR3 region has the DNA TGTGCCAGCAGCTTAGCAAGCGGGGGGGTTTATGAGCAGTTCTTC.

The chain carries TRBV5-8 and TRBJ1-5; 10 nucleotides match TRBD1. Per germline, CDR1 SGHTS and CDR2 YDEGEE. Trimming took 2 bases from V and 6 from J; bases not matched to a gene: 5. The CDR3 has 15 amino acids. This CDR3 is CASSLGDRGGQPQHF. CDR3 bases: TGTGCCAGCAGCTTAGGGGACAGGGGCGGTCAGCCCCAGCATTTT.